This T cell receptor beta chain stems from a study of regulatory T cells in long-lasting Graves disease (dated by TCRdb to about 2021). Context from the whole study: Newly diagnosed Graves' disease patients had taken antithyroid drugs for less than 3 months. Peripheral blood TCR sequencing and RNA sequencing compared persistent Graves' disease patients with newly diagnosed Graves' disease patients. The study took place in China and was registered as a clinical trial. TCR sequencing covered 13 persistent and 20 newly diagnosed Graves' disease patients, about 35 samples in total. The study at large found these results: A larger number of public clonotypes was shared among persistent patients (approximately 3,000) than among newly diagnosed patients (roughly 1,000). Persistent disease showed preferential use of TRBV28, TRBJ1-2 and TRBJ2-5, whereas newly diagnosed disease favored TRBV20-1 and TRBJ2-1. Sequencing and analysis were limited to the TCR beta chain. As a limitation, the authors acknowledged that the small sample size may reduce accuracy. Only peripheral blood was studied, because thyroid tissue, the primary lesion, was inaccessible. Persistent Graves' disease patients showed lower TCR Shannon entropy and fewer highly expanded clones than newly diagnosed patients, suggesting clonal expansion.

The CDR3 runs 13 residues from the cysteine to the phenylalanine. The DNA shown is the 39-base CDR3, in frame from base 1. The CDR1 and CDR2 encoded by the germline V gene are MDHEN and SYDVKM. Germline trimming: 6 bases from V, 4 bases from J; junction bases outside gene matches: 5. This clonotype was counted only a few times. Its antigen remains undetermined. No qualities accompany the bases; no much larger clone lies one base away. What this sample's time point label stands for: newly diagnosed GD, antithyroid drugs for less than 3 months. For both TCR sequencing and RNA sequencing, RNA was extracted from PBMCs using TRIzol. The diagnosis of Graves' disease was made according to American Thyroid Association guidelines. Patients for the study were recruited at an endocrinology department in Xi'an, China. Each patient gave around 9.2 milliliters of peripheral blood, collected in an EDTA anticoagulant tube. PBMCs were isolated by Ficoll Paque Plus density gradient separation without further T cell sorting. An Agilent 2100 Bioanalyzer and agarose gel were used to check RNA quality, while a NanoDrop 2000 measured RNA concentration.

Library generation was performed with multiplex PCR. The listed sequencing device is Illumina HiSeq 4000. CDR3 regions were amplified by Arm-PCR with iRepertoire HTBI primers to construct TCR beta libraries. Before sequencing, the PCR products went through gel purification. The authors' analysis ran thus. Across samples, approximately 68 TRBV and 13 to 15 TRBJ segments were identified and used for gene usage analysis of CDR3 amino acid clonotypes. COPE and FqMerger were used to merge the filtered high-quality paired reads into contigs. BLAST was used to align contigs to the IMGT TRBV, TRBD and TRBJ reference genes, and CDR3 was defined following IMGT. Highly expanded clones were defined as clonotypes with a frequency above 0.1%. Repertoire diversity was measured by Shannon entropy, and V-J evenness by the Gini coefficient. Clonotypes shared by more than one individual were considered public. TCRdb applied fastp at Q25 and MiXCR to the public reads, then kept only in-frame beta chains. Records with the same CDR3 protein are collapsed into one entry carrying the most frequent genes and DNA. The authors' filters were not applied to this entry. This sample has hundreds of thousands of distinct CDR3 sequences in its table, and 18% of those were observed once. More than 30% of the sample belongs to the ten largest clones.

The source of this sequence is a female donor with Graves disease. Recombination joined TRBV28 with TRBJ2-7; 8 central nucleotides agree with TRBD1. The sequencing here drew on peripheral blood mononuclear cells (PBMCs), taken at new diagnosis, from a patient treated with antithyroid drugs. The CDR3 loop reads CASRSTGEYEQYF. At the DNA level, the sequence is TGTGCCAGCAGATCGACAGGGGAGTACGAGCAGTACTTC.